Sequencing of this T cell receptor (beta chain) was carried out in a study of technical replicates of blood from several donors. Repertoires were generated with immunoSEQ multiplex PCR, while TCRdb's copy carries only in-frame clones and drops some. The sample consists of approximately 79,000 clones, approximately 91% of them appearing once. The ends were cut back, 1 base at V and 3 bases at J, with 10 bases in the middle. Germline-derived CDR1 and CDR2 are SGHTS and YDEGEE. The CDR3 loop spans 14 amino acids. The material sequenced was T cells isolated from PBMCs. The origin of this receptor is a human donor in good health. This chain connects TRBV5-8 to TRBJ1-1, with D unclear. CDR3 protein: CASSLTGADTEAFF. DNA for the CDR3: TGTGCCAGCAGCTTGACGGGTGCGGACACTGAAGCTTTCTTT.